This T cell receptor (beta chain) is drawn from a study of neurological immune-mediated disorders. The sample holds a few counts of this clonotype. The junction does not match germline at one end; this may be a read error. The germline CDR1 and CDR2 sequences are KGHDR and SFDVKD. The CDR3 is 13 amino acids. MiXCR, applied by TCRdb to the 5' RACE reads, yields one record per CDR3 protein. The repertoire holds just under 60,000 distinct CDR3 sequences, roughly 3.3% seen once, with approximately 3.1% in the top ten. The sequenced sample was PBMCs. The origin of this receptor is a woman under 40 with multiple sclerosis. This rearrangement joins TRBV24-1 to TRBJ1-5; possibly TRBD1 for D (6 bases). The CDR3 nucleotides are TGTGCCACCAGTGTGGGGGGGGGCCAGCCCCAGAATTTT. Its translation: CATSVGGGQPQNF.